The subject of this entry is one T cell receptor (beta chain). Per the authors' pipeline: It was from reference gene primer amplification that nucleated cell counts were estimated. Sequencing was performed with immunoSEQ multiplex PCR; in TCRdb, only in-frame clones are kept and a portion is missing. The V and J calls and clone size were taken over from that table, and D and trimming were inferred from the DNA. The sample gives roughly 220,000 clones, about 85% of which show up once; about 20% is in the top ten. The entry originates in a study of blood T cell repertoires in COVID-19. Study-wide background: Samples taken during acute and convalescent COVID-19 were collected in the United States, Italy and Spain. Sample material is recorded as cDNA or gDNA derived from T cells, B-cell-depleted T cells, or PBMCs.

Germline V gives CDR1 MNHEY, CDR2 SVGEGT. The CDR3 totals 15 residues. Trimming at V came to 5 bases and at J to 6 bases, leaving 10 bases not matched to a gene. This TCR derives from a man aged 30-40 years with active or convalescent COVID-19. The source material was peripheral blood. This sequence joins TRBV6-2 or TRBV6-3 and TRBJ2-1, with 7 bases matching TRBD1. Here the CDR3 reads CASSPGQVGLNEQFF. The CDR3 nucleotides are TGTGCCAGCAGTCCCGGACAGGTGGGGCTCAATGAGCAGTTCTTC.